A selection of T cell receptor beta chains follows, all from one sample in a study of post-analysis software for immune sequencing data. One entry per CDR3 protein, called by TCRdb with MiXCR from the PCR reads. Of 600,000 to 700,000 distinct CDR3 sequences listed, approximately 60% are singletons. Sequencing was carried out using blood. All receptors derive from a girl aged 2 to 10 with multiple sclerosis. The CDR3 runs from the conserved cysteine through the conserved F or W. D genes are given only for firm matches. Rows may omit the clone size; those that give it use once, few, many or a size class.

CDR3nt	CDR3aa	abundance	v_gene	j_gene	d_gene
TGTGCCAGCAGCCGGCCCTCAGGGGGGGTGAACACTGAAGCTTTCTTT	CASSRPSGGVNTEAFF	.	TRBV14	TRBJ1-1	TRBD1
TGTGCCAGCAGTTGGGATAGCGGGAGAGGGACCTACAATGAGCAGTTCTTC	CASSWDSGRGTYNEQFF	.	TRBV12-3/TRBV12-4	TRBJ2-1	TRBD2
TGCGCCAGCAGCCTCAAGGGAAACATTCAGTACTTC	CASSLKGNIQYF	.	TRBV5-1	TRBJ2-4	.
TGTGCCAGCAGTTACGGGCCGGGATTCGACACCTTC	CASSYGPGFDTF	once	TRBV6-5	TRBJ1-2	.
TGTGCCAGCAGCAACAGGGAGAACACTGAAGCTTTCTTT	CASSNRENTEAFF	.	TRBV3-1	TRBJ1-1	.
TGCGCCAGCAGTGAGTCTGAGGGTATGGCGTTGGGCTACACCTTC	CASSESEGMALGYTF	.	TRBV10-2	TRBJ1-2	.
TGCAGTGCTAGAGATGGGCAGGGGGCAGAGACCCAGTACTTC	CSARDGQGAETQYF	few	TRBV20-1	TRBJ2-5	TRBD1
TGTGCCAGCAGGGCCCGGGACTTACCCTACGAGCAGTACTTC	CASRARDLPYEQYF	.	TRBV11-2	TRBJ2-7	.
TGTGCCAGCAGTCCCTTAGCGGGGTCCACCGAGCAGTACTTC	CASSPLAGSTEQYF	.	TRBV6-5	TRBJ2-7	TRBD2
TGTGCCAGCAGTGCGGGACTAGCGGGAGAGGTTAATGAGCAGTTCTTC	CASSAGLAGEVNEQFF	.	TRBV12-3/TRBV12-4	TRBJ2-1	TRBD2
TGCAGCGTTAAGGTGCAGGGGGCCACAGATACGCAGTATTTT	CSVKVQGATDTQYF	few	TRBV29-1	TRBJ2-3	TRBD1
TGCAGTGCTAGAACCCAGACGGCGGGGTCCGACGAGCAGTACTTC	CSARTQTAGSDEQYF	.	TRBV20-1	TRBJ2-7	.
TGCAGCGGCGACAGCTTTGCTGGTGGCTACACCTTC	CSGDSFAGGYTF	few	TRBV29-1	TRBJ1-2	.
TGCAGTGCTAGACCATCAGGGGGCTTAGGAGAGACCCAGTACTTC	CSARPSGGLGETQYF	.	TRBV20-1	TRBJ2-5	TRBD1
TGTGCCAGCAGCTTATTAGCCGGGAGTCGCTCCTACGAGCAGTACTTC	CASSLLAGSRSYEQYF	.	TRBV7-9	TRBJ2-7	.
TGTGCCAGCAGCTTAGCGGCGGGGTGGGAGACAGATACGCAGTATTTT	CASSLAAGWETDTQYF	few	TRBV7-2	TRBJ2-3	.
TGTGCCAGCACCGCATTTACGCAGTATTTT	CASTAFTQYF	.	TRBV5-6	TRBJ2-3	.
TGTGCCACCAGCAGAAGGGCCTCAGATACGCAGTATTTT	CATSRRASDTQYF	few	TRBV15	TRBJ2-3	.
TGTGCCAGCAGCTCCTACAGGGGCGCCTACAATGAGCAGTTCTTC	CASSSYRGAYNEQFF	.	TRBV7-8	TRBJ2-1	TRBD1
TGTGCCAGCAGCTTGAATCCCGAGACCCAGTACTTC	CASSLNPETQYF	.	TRBV11-2	TRBJ2-5	.
TGTGCCAGCAGGCCAGCGGAGGGGGGAACCTACGAGCAGTACTTC	CASRPAEGGTYEQYF	.	TRBV2	TRBJ2-7	.
TGCAGCGTTTTAGGGCAGGCCGGGAAGACCCAGTACTTC	CSVLGQAGKTQYF	.	TRBV29-1	TRBJ2-5	.
TGTGCCAGCAGTGCGCAAGCGGGAGTATTAGATACGCAGTATTTT	CASSAQAGVLDTQYF	.	TRBV2	TRBJ2-3	TRBD2
TGTGCCAGCAGCTTAGTGACCGAGGGGCAGTACTTC	CASSLVTEGQYF	.	TRBV11-2	TRBJ2-7	.
TGTGCCAGCAGCCTGAGGCGTAGCGGGAGGGCGAACACCGGGGAGCTGTTTTTT	CASSLRRSGRANTGELFF	.	TRBV7-3	TRBJ2-2	TRBD2
TGTGCCAGCAGTTCCCCGGGACAGTTTAACAATGAGCAGTTCTTC	CASSSPGQFNNEQFF	.	TRBV6-6	TRBJ2-1	TRBD1
TGCAGTGCGAGGGGCAGTCAAATCTATGGCTACACCTTC	CSARGSQIYGYTF	.	TRBV20-1	TRBJ1-2	.
TGTGCCAGCAGCGCCCGGCCGGCGGTAGGCTACACCTTC	CASSARPAVGYTF	few	TRBV7-9	TRBJ1-2	.
TGTGCCACCAGCAGAGGCGGTGACAGGGCCTATGGCTACACCTTC	CATSRGGDRAYGYTF	once	TRBV15	TRBJ1-2	TRBD1
TGTGCCACCAGCAGAGATCCCGGATACGGGGCTCGGTACTTC	CATSRDPGYGARYF	few	TRBV15	TRBJ2-5	.
TGCGCCAGCAGGGACTTTATGGGGGCAGATACGCAGTATTTT	CASRDFMGADTQYF	.	TRBV4-1	TRBJ2-3	.
TGTGCCAGCAGTCCGGGACAGAGGGTGAAGCCCCAGCATTTT	CASSPGQRVKPQHF	few	TRBV28	TRBJ1-5	TRBD1
TGTGCCAGCAGCTTAGTATTAATAGCGGGAGCTGATGAGCAGTTCTTC	CASSLVLIAGADEQFF	.	TRBV7-2	TRBJ2-1	TRBD2
TGCAGTGGGAGAGAGGGGGAGGCTCAGCCCCAGCATTTT	CSGREGEAQPQHF	.	TRBV20-1	TRBJ1-5	.
TGTGCCAGCAGCCTACGGGGCGGGAGGTACGCAGATACGCAGTATTTT	CASSLRGGRYADTQYF	.	TRBV27	TRBJ2-3	TRBD2
TGCAGTGCTAGGCCTCCAGGATGGGAGTCCTACGAGCAGTACTTC	CSARPPGWESYEQYF	.	TRBV20-1	TRBJ2-7	.
TGTGCCTGGACCATGAGTCTAGCGGGAGCAAAAAGTTCGGTCCCCTACAATGAGCAGTTCTTC	CAWTMSLAGAKSSVPYNEQFF	.	TRBV30	TRBJ2-1	TRBD2
TGTGTCAGCAGTTACCGTCTAGCGGGAGTATATGAGCAGTTCTTC	CVSSYRLAGVYEQFF	.	TRBV6-5	TRBJ2-1	TRBD2
TGTGCCAGCAGTCCGGGGCAGGGGAGGACTGAAGCTTTCTTT	CASSPGQGRTEAFF	few	TRBV12-3/TRBV12-4	TRBJ1-1	.
TGCAGCGTTGGGCCCGGGACTCCGACCTACAATGAGCAGTTCTTC	CSVGPGTPTYNEQFF	.	TRBV29-1	TRBJ2-1	.
TGTGCCAGCAGATTGGGGGGCCTCCTCGCCTTCGCTGAAGCTTTCTTT	CASRLGGLLAFAEAFF	.	TRBV21-1	TRBJ1-1	.
TGTGCCAACCGGGGGACTAGCGGGGAGCGCACCCTAAATTACAATGAGCAGTTCTTC	CANRGTSGERTLNYNEQFF	.	TRBV2	TRBJ2-1	TRBD2
TGCAGTGCTAGAGATCATGACAGTACGAGCTACAATGAGCAGTTCTTC	CSARDHDSTSYNEQFF	.	TRBV20-1	TRBJ2-1	.
TGTGCCAGCAGCTTAACCACGGGGTACGAGCAGTACTTC	CASSLTTGYEQYF	.	TRBV7-9	TRBJ2-7	.